The next 6 T cell receptor beta chains were all read from a single sample in a study of control samples from healthy donors and cancer patients (dated by TCRdb to between 2020 and 2021). Library preparation used the immunoSEQ multiplex PCR assay. Not all clones reach the TCRdb copy of this immuneACCESS table, which keeps in-frame sequences only. Checked studies attribute under half of the gap to unresolved V genes and leave the rest unexplained. The table for this sample lists roughly 130,000 clones; 75% to 95% of them were counted only once. The biggest ten clones account for 2% to 3% of the sample. The sample comprised blood. The receptors come from a man between 18 and 35 years old in good health.

This clone was recorded only once. This chain joins TRBV5-1 and TRBJ1-1; D is uncertain. The ends were cut back, 1 base at V and 0 bases at J, with 10 bases in the middle. Germline CDR1 SGHRS, CDR2 YFSETQ. The CDR3 consists of 15 residues. Written as DNA, the CDR3 is TGCGCCAGCAGCTTGTCAGCGTACCTGAACACTGAAGCTTTCTTT. Translation: CASSLSAYLNTEAFF.

The gene calls are TRBV6-6 and TRBJ2-7; 7 bases are a match to TRBD1. CDR1 is MNHNY, CDR2 SVGAGI, per germline (reference sequence). The CDR3 extends over 14 amino acids. V was clipped by 2 bases and J by 1 base; unmatched bases: 2. In nucleotides, the CDR3 is TGTGCCAGCAGTTACGGACAGGCTTCCTACGAGCAGTACGTC. It encodes CASSYGQASYEQYV.

The rearrangement links TRBV3-1 (or the pseudogene TRBV3-2) to TRBJ1-1, with 10 nucleotides matching TRBD1. V shed 4 bases, J shed 4 bases, and the junction held 6 bases outside the gene matches. Germline CDR1 and CDR2: LGHDT and YNNKEL (reference sequence). The CDR3 has 15 residues. Here the CDR3 DNA reads TGTGCCAGCAGCCGAACGACAGGGGGCGTCACTGAAGCTTTCTTT. Translation gives CASSRTTGGVTEAFF.

The rearrangement links TRBV7-6 to TRBJ1-1; 8 bases line up with TRBD1. The V gene's germline CDR1 is SGHVS and CDR2 FNYEAQ. CDR3 size: 16 residues. V lost 5 bases and J lost 8; bases outside the gene matches: 16. This chain's CDR3 is CASSPYPGQAASEAFF. The CDR3 DNA follows: TGTGCCAGCAGCCCCTACCCGGGACAGGCGGCGTCAGAAGCTTTCTTT.

The V and J genes are TRBV4-1 and TRBJ1-1; no clear D gene. CDR1 and CDR2 (germline): MGHRA, YSYEKL. The CDR3 has 15 amino acids. V gave up 8 bases and J gave up 2 bases, with 18 bases separating them. CDR3 sequence: CASRLSEGENTEAFF. The CDR3 DNA reads as TGCGCCAGCCGACTTTCAGAGGGAGAAAACACTGAAGCTTTCTTT.

CDR3 sequence (DNA): TGTGCCAGCAGTTTCCGGTGGCCGGGACAGGGGCCACCATCACCCCTCCACTTT. Amino acids: CASSFRWPGQGPPSPLHF. The chain joins TRBV27 to TRBJ1-6; 10 positions agree with TRBD1. J gave up 10 bases and V 3 bases, and 15 bases lay outside the gene matches. CDR1 is MNHEY and CDR2 is SMNVEV in the germline V gene (reference sequence). The CDR3 contains 18 residues.